This entry features one T cell receptor (beta chain) sequence. This clonotype was found a few times. Its antigen target is currently unknown. No base-level quality is on record; no much larger clone is a single base apart. Library method: PCR. TCRdb lists the instrument as Illumina HiSeq 2500. To normalize quantification of the TCRbeta repertoire, the TCR libraries were built with molecular barcoding that relied on unique molecular identifiers. TCRdb's own reprocessing of the public reads used fastp at Q25 and MiXCR and kept productive beta chains. Rows matching on CDR3 protein sequence are summarized as one entry with the most common DNA and genes. Present in this sample are a few hundred thousand distinct CDR3 sequences, approximately 10% of which were seen just once. Roughly 5.5% of the sample is taken by the ten largest. The sample belongs to a study of T-cell reconstitution after alpha-beta-depleted transplantation in children (dated by TCRdb to 2016 to 2018). Background for the entire study: Using TCR repertoire profiling, the study followed T-cell immune reconstitution in a quantitative way in children after TCRalphabeta/CD19-depleted allogeneic hematopoietic cell transplantation.

The germline V gene yields MGHRA for CDR1 and YSYEKL for CDR2. The CDR3 contains 15 residues, cysteine and phenylalanine counted. This entry keeps only the CDR3 DNA: 45 bases, framed from base 1. Trimming removed 1 base from V and 2 bases from J, leaving 10 bases between the germline ends. The receptor chain draws on TRBV4-1 and TRBJ2-3; TRBD2 is possibly the D segment (5 matching bases). The starting material was PBMCs from the stem cell graft donor, obtained from the stem cell graft. The sequence derives from a human donor who donated a stem cell graft to a child with acute myeloid leukemia. The CDR3 loop reads CASSQGTRATDTQYF. Here is the DNA: TGCGCCAGCAGCCAAGGGACTCGAGCCACAGATACGCAGTATTTT.